This T cell receptor (beta chain) was captured by sequencing in a study of Graves' ophthalmopathy and Graves' hyperthyroidism. Study details: Prior to any treatment, peripheral blood was collected at the time of initial diagnosis.

Ophthalmopathy donors' eye disease showed moderate-to-severe activity, CAS of at least 3, NOSPECS of at least 4 and duration under 3 months. Overall study results and limits: A 13-signature model separated ophthalmopathy from stable hyperthyroidism, just over 85% sensitivity, roughly 81% specificity. Among thyroid clonotypes expanded above 0.001 frequency, most also appeared in blood.

Researchers took RNA transcripts and amplified TCR beta CDR3 regions from them. The workflow started with a first-round RT-PCR run with HTBI primers and then moved on to a second-round multiplex PCR. In TCRdb, the multiplex PCR reads were re-called with MiXCR into one record per CDR3 protein. This sample carries 220,000 or so distinct CDR3 sequences, 20% to 25% of them seen once, and the ten largest clones take about 40%. This clonotype was picked up one time. Its cognate antigen is unknown. CDR3 size: 16 residues. Germline lookup yields CDR1 MNHEY and CDR2 SVGAGI. The V end lost 1 base, the J end lost 0 bases, and 9 bases lay between the germline ends.

This clonotype was obtained from a woman aged 50 to 60 with Graves' ophthalmopathy. The specimen sequenced was peripheral blood. The rearrangement links TRBV6-5 to TRBJ2-2; D is ambiguous. CDR3 bases: TGTGCCAGCAGTTACTGGCGTCCGGCGAACACCGGGGAGCTGTTTTTT. Translating gives CASSYWRPANTGELFF.